This T cell receptor beta chain was observed in a study of CD8 T cells in Susac syndrome. Reverse transcription of roughly 0.45 to 1 ug RNA was performed with random hexamers. Amplification of TCR beta CDR3 was carried out by immunoSEQ multiplex PCR, which covered 54 Vbeta and 13 Jbeta segments. A single record per CDR3 protein comes from TCRdb applying MiXCR to the immunoSEQ multiplex PCR reads. The repertoire has just over 300,000 distinct CDR3 sequences, roughly nine tenths of them found once; the top ten carry about 0.063%. CD8+ and CD4+ T cells were negatively isolated; TEMRA cells were FACS-enriched. Trimming stripped 6 bases from V and 5 bases from J, with 14 bases between. The germline V gene has CDR1 SQVTM and CDR2 ANQGSEA. CDR3 length equals 13 residues.

Sample: CD4+ T cells from PBMCs. This chain links TRBV29-1 with TRBJ1-5; the D is unclear. This TCR was sampled from a human donor with multiple sclerosis. The DNA of the CDR3 is TGCAGCGTCGGGCCCGGTGGCGATCAGCCCCAGCATTTT. Translating gives CSVGPGGDQPQHF.